The clone carrying this TCR beta chain was observed a single time. This specimen belongs to a study of cytomegalovirus exposure and HLA in healthy donors. The donors were healthy bone marrow donors. This CDR3 region has 17 residues. V lost 2 bases, J lost 3 bases, and 19 bases lay in between. Germline CDR1 reads SNHLY; CDR2 reads FYNNEI. PCR amplification relied on 60 Vbeta primers (plus 13 Jbeta primers). TCRdb's table, derived via immunoSEQ multiplex PCR, lists solely in-frame clones and lacks some. Among 100,000 to 150,000 clones listed, roughly 62% were seen once. This TCR derives from a young man in good health and CMV-seropositive. This sequence joins TRBV2 and TRBJ1-1; the D gene is possibly TRBD1 (5 bases). What was sequenced was PBMCs. The CDR3 is CASSELLPGREDTEAFF. CDR3 in DNA: TGTGCCAGCAGTGAACTGCTCCCGGGCAGGGAGGACACTGAAGCTTTCTTT.